Listed below are T cell receptor beta chains from one sample, sequenced in a study of blood T cell repertoires in COVID-19. Data came from immunoSEQ multiplex PCR; TCRdb stores just in-frame clones and leaves some out. The sample shows more than 200,000 clones, around 89% of them seen only once. The specimen sequenced was peripheral blood. These receptors were taken from a woman aged 30 to 39 with COVID-19, enrolled during active disease. Each CDR3 is given with its conserved first and last residue. D genes are given only for firm matches. Where a row states a size, it is once, few, many or the class of an expanded clone; other rows omit it.

cdr3_nt | cdr3_aa | j_call | clone_size | v_call | d_call
TGTGCCAGCAGCACTCCGGGACTAGCGGGAAGGAGCTCCTACAATGAGCAGTTCTTC | CASSTPGLAGRSSYNEQFF | TRBJ2-1 | . | TRBV7-6 | TRBD2
TGCGCCAGCAGCTTGGTAGGCGGCGGTAACACTGAAGCTTTCTTT | CASSLVGGGNTEAFF | TRBJ1-1 | . | TRBV5-1 | .
TGTGCCAGCAGCTTGGTGTCTAGCATGAACAATGAGCAGTTCTTC | CASSLVSSMNNEQFF | TRBJ2-1 | once | TRBV5-4 | .
TGTGCCAGCAGCCAAGATGCAGGGGGGATCATTGCAACTAATGAAAAACTGTTTTTT | CASSQDAGGIIATNEKLFF | TRBJ1-4 | . | TRBV3-1/TRBV3-2 | TRBD1
TGTGCCAGCAGATCCGGACGGGAAATGCTCTATGGCTACACCTTC | CASRSGREMLYGYTF | TRBJ1-2 | . | TRBV6-6 | .
TGCGCCAGCAGCCAAGGTGGCATCCGGGACAGCTGGGAGACCCAGTACTTC | CASSQGGIRDSWETQYF | TRBJ2-5 | . | TRBV4-1 | TRBD1
TGTGCCAGCAGCGGACAGGGCCTCGAAGCTTTCTTT | CASSGQGLEAFF | TRBJ1-1 | once | TRBV2 | TRBD1
TGTGCCAGCAGCTTGGAACCGAGTAGAGGCTACGAGCAGTACTTC | CASSLEPSRGYEQYF | TRBJ2-7 | . | TRBV5-8 | .
TGTGCCAGCAGCCCTCCCCCCAGCGGGAGGACCGGGGAGCTGTTTTTT | CASSPPPSGRTGELFF | TRBJ2-2 | . | TRBV5-4 | TRBD2
TGTGCCAGCAGTGACAGGGAACCAGATACGCAGTATTTT | CASSDREPDTQYF | TRBJ2-3 | . | TRBV6-2/TRBV6-3 | TRBD1
TGTGCCACCGGACAGGGAAGGGCTGGTGAAAAACTGTTTTTT | CATGQGRAGEKLFF | TRBJ1-4 | . | TRBV10-3 | TRBD1
TGCGCCAGCAGCCAAGTGGGGGACACTAACTATGGCTACACCTTC | CASSQVGDTNYGYTF | TRBJ1-2 | . | TRBV4-1 | .
TGTGCCAGCAGTGAAGTGGGTACCGGAGGCTACGAGCAGTACTTC | CASSEVGTGGYEQYF | TRBJ2-7 | . | TRBV2 | .
TGTGCCAGCTCACCAAGGCTAGCGGGGGCCGGCACAGATACGCAGTATTTT | CASSPRLAGAGTDTQYF | TRBJ2-3 | . | TRBV18 | TRBD2
TGTGCCAGCAGCGTAGGCCGGGAGAGGTACAATGAGCAGTTCTTC | CASSVGRERYNEQFF | TRBJ2-1 | . | TRBV9 | .
TGTGCCAGCCACGGGCAGGGCTACGAGCAGTACTTC | CASHGQGYEQYF | TRBJ2-7 | . | TRBV5-5 | .
TGTGCCACCAGTAGAGCGGGGGTACATGAGCAGTTCTTC | CATSRAGVHEQFF | TRBJ2-1 | once | TRBV24-1 | TRBD2
TGTGCCAGCAGCTTATCGACAGGGGCTGGGGCCAACGTCCTGACTTTC | CASSLSTGAGANVLTF | TRBJ2-6 | . | TRBV11-1 | TRBD1
TGCGCCAGCAGCCAAGAGGTCGGGGTGGACACTGAAGCTTTCTTT | CASSQEVGVDTEAFF | TRBJ1-1 | . | TRBV4-3 | .